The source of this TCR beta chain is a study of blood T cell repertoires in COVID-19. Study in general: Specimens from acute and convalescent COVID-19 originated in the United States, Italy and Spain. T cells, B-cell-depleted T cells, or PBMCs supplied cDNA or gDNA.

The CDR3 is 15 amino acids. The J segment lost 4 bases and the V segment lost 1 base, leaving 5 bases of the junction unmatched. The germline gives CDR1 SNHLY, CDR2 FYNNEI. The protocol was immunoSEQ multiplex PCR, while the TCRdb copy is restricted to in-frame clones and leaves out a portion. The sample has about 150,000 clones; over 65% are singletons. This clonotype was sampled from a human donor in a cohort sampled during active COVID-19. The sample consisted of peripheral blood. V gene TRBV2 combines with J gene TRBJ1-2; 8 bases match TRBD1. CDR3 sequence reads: CASSEGTGLGYGYTF. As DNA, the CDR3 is TGTGCCAGCAGTGAAGGGACAGGGCTAGGCTATGGCTACACCTTC.